This T cell receptor (beta chain) was sequenced for a study of blood T cell repertoires in COVID-19. About the research overall: Material from acute and convalescent COVID-19 was sourced from the United States, Italy and Spain.

Original processing notes: The assay estimated nucleated cells by amplifying reference gene primers. Repertoires were generated with immunoSEQ multiplex PCR, while TCRdb's copy carries only in-frame clones and drops some. V, J and clone size are those of that table, while D and trimming were read from the DNA. The sample yields about 260,000 clones, 75% to 90% seen once. Germline values: CDR1 KGHDR, CDR2 SFDVKD. This CDR3 region has 13 residues. J gave up 10 bases and V 4 bases, and 5 bases lay outside the gene matches. The chain employs TRBV24-1 and TRBJ2-1, with TRBD1 matching over 8 bases. Sample: peripheral blood. This TCR was recovered from a woman between 40 and 55 years old who had recovered from COVID-19. The CDR3 DNA reads TGTGCCACCAGTGACAACAGGGGGAGAGAGCAGTTCTTC. As protein: CATSDNRGREQFF.